The text below deals with one TCR beta chain. The antigen remains unidentified. The sample is drawn from a study of Tregs in tolerant kidney transplant recipients. Trimming cost V 2 bases and J 4 bases, with 11 bases left between them. Per germline, CDR1 MNHNS and CDR2 SASEGT. There are 14 residues in the CDR3. This table comes from immunoSEQ multiplex PCR, and its TCRdb copy is limited to in-frame clones, with some not included. The repertoire holds 40,000 to 50,000 clones, 91% seen once, with 0.55% to 0.75% in the top ten. General observations from the study: No direct test of biological reproducibility was done here.

The chain has TRBV6-1 and TRBJ1-2, with D unresolved. The origin of this receptor is a human donor in good health. The sample comprised Tregs from blood. CDR3 amino acids: CASSENGNAYGYTF. The CDR3 nucleotides are TGTGCCAGCAGTGAAAATGGTAATGCCTATGGCTACACCTTC.